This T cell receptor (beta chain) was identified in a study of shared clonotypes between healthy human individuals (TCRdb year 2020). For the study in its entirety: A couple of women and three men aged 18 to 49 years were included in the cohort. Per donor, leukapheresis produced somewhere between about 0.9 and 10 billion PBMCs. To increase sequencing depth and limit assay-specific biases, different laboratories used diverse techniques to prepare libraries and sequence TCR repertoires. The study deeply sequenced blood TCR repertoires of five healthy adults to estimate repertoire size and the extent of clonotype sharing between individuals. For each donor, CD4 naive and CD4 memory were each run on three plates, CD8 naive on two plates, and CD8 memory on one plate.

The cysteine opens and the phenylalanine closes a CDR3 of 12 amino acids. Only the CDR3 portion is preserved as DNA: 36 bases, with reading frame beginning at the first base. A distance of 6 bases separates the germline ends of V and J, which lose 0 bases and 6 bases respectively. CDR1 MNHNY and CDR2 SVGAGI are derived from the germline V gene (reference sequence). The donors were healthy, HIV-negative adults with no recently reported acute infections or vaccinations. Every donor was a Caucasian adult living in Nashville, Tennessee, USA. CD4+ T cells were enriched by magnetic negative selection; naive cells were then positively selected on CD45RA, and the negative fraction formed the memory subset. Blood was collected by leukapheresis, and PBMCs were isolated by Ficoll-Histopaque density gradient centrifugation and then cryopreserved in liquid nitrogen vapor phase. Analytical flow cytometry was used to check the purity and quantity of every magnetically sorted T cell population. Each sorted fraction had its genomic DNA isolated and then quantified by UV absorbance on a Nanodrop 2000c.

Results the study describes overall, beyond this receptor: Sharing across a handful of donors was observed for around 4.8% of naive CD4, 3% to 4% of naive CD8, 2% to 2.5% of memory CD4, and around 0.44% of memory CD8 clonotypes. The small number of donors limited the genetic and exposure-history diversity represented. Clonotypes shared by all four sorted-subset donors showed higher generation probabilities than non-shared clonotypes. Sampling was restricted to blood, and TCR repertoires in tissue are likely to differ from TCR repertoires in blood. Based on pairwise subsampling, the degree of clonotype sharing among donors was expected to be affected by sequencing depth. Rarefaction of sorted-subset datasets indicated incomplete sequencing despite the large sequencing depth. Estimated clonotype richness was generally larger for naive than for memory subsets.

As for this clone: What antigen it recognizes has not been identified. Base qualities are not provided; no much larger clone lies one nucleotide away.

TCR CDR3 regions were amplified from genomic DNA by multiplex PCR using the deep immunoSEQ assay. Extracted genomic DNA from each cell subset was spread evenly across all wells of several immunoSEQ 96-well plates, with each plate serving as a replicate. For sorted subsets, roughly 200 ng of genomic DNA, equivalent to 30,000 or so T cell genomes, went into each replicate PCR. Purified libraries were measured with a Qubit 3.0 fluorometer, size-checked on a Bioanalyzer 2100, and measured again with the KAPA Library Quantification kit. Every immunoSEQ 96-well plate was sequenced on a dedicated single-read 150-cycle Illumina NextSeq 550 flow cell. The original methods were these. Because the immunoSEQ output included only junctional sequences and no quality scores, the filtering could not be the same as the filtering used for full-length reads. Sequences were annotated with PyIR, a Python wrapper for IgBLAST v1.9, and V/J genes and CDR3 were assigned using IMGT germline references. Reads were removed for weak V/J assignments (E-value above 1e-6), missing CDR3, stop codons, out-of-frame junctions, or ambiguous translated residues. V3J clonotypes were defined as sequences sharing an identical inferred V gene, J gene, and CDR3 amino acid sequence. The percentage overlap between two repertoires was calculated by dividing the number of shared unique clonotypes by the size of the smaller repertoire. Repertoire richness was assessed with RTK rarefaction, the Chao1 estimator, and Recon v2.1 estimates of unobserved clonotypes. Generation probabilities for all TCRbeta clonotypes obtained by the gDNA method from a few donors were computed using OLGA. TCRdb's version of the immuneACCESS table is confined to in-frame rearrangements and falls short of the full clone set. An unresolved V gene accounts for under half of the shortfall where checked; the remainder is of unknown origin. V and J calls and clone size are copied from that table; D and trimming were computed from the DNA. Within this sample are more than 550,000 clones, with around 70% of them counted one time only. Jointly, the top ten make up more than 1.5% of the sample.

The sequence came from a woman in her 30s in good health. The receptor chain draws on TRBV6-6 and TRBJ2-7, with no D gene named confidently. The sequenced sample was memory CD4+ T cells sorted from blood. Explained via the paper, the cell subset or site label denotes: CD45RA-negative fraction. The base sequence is TGTGCCAGCAGTTACTCGGGTCCCGAGCAGTACTTC. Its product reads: CASSYSGPEQYF.